Following are 23 T cell receptor beta chains from one sample sequenced in a study of blood T cell repertoires in COVID-19. The table came from immunoSEQ multiplex PCR; TCRdb's copy has only in-frame clones and leaves some out. Of 90,000 to 120,000 clones in the sample, 65% to 80% were seen once. Specimen: peripheral blood. Source of these receptors: a man aged 65-85 years with acute or convalescent COVID-19.

This clone occurred a few times. The V and J genes are TRBV3-1 (or the pseudogene TRBV3-2) and TRBJ2-7, with TRBD1 matching 7 bases. The CDR3 spans 15 residues. Trimming removed 3 bases from V and 3 bases from J; junction bases left unmatched: 8. CDR1 and CDR2 (germline): LGHDT, YNNKEL (reference sequence). CDR3 bases: TGTGCCAGCAGCCATAGGGACAGTTCAAGCTACGAGCAGTACTTC. Amino acids: CASSHRDSSSYEQYF.

J is TRBJ1-5 and V is TRBV10-3, with TRBD1 as a possible D gene (6 bases). The V and J ends lost 0 bases and 1 base respectively, with 25 bases between them. The CDR3 has 21 residues. CDR1 and CDR2 (germline): ENHRY, SYGVKD. The CDR3 DNA is TGTGCCATCAGTGAGTCCCGAGGGGGGAAGGGTGGGACTATGAGCAATCAGCCCCAGCATTTT. Protein sequence: CAISESRGGKGGTMSNQPQHF.

The chain employs TRBV5-6 and TRBJ2-7; D perhaps matches TRBD1 (5 bases). The germline gives CDR1 SGHDT, CDR2 YYEEEE. V lost 4 bases and J 5 bases, leaving 7 bases between the germline ends. There are 11 residues in the CDR3. Here the CDR3 DNA reads TGTGCCAGCAGCAGACAGAACGAGCAGTACTTC. Amino acid sequence: CASSRQNEQYF.

A single count supports this clone. V gene TRBV2 combines with J gene TRBJ1-1; 8 positions agree with TRBD1. Germline V gene data show CDR1 as SNHLY and CDR2 as FYNNEI. The V and J ends lost 6 bases and 6 bases, in that order; junction bases with no gene match: 3. The CDR3 length is 12 residues. The CDR3 nucleotides are TGTGCCAGCAGCGCGACAGGGGCTGAAGCTTTCTTT. Its translation is CASSATGAEAFF.

The V gene is TRBV5-1, the J gene TRBJ2-2; 9 bases are a match to TRBD1. In germline, CDR1 is SGHRS, CDR2 YFSETQ. The V gene end was trimmed by 3 bases and the J gene end by 7 bases; junction bases not matched to a gene: 10. The CDR3 is 16 amino acids. The CDR3 bases are TGCGCCAGCAGCTCATTACAGGGACAGGGAGTCGGGGAGCTGTTTTTT. This sequence encodes CASSSLQGQGVGELFF. Combining the CDR3 with reference TRBV5-1 and TRBJ2-2 gives the whole variable domain KAGVTQTPRYLIKTRGQQVTLSCSPISGHRSVSWYQQTPGQGLQFLFEYFSETQRNKGNFPGRFSGRQFSNSRSEMNVSTLELGDSALYLCASSSLQGQGVGELFFGEGSRLTVL.

The V and J genes are TRBV2 and TRBJ2-2; tentative D call: TRBD2 (5 bases). Germline V gene data show CDR1 as SNHLY and CDR2 as FYNNEI. The CDR3 extends over 13 amino acids. V was trimmed by 6 bases and J by 2 bases, leaving 7 bases between them. For the CDR3, the DNA is TGTGCCAGCAGGGGAGTAAACACCGGGGAGCTGTTTTTT. It codes for CASRGVNTGELFF. Combining the CDR3 with reference TRBV2 and TRBJ2-2 gives the whole variable domain EPEVTQTPSHQVTQMGQEVILRCVPISNHLYFYWYRQILGQKVEFLVSFYNNEISEKSEIFDDQFSVERPDGSNFTLKIRSTKLEDSAMYFCASRGVNTGELFFGEGSRLTVL.

The V and J genes are TRBV13 and TRBJ2-2, with D perhaps matching TRBD2 (6 bases). V lost 7 bases, J lost 4 bases, and 10 bases lay in between. This CDR3 is built from 13 residues. Per the germline V gene, CDR1 is PRHDT and CDR2 is FYEKMQ (reference sequence). The CDR3 protein is CASTQGGTGELFF. The CDR3 DNA sequence: TGTGCCAGCACCCAGGGAGGCACCGGGGAGCTGTTTTTT.

V and J are TRBV3-1 (or the pseudogene TRBV3-2) and TRBJ2-2, with D possibly being TRBD1 (6 bases). The CDR3 totals 14 residues. V was clipped by 6 bases and J by 0 bases, with 8 bases between them. The germline V gene has CDR1 LGHDT and CDR2 YNNKEL (reference sequence). In DNA, the CDR3 is TGTGCCAGCAGAGGGACACCGAACACCGGGGAGCTGTTTTTT. It codes for CASRGTPNTGELFF.

The genes are TRBV3-1 (or the pseudogene TRBV3-2) and TRBJ2-3, with TRBD1 as a possible D gene (5 bases). There are 14 residues in the CDR3. Looked up from germline, CDR1 is LGHDT and CDR2 is YNNKEL (reference sequence). Between the trimmed V and J ends, which lost 0 bases and 8 bases, there was a span of 12 bases. The CDR3 region has the DNA TGTGCCAGCAGCCAAGAAGGGGCTGTGGGTACGCAGTATTTT. Translation: CASSQEGAVGTQYF.

The chain uses TRBV3-1 (or the pseudogene TRBV3-2) and TRBJ1-3; 8 nucleotides align to TRBD1. The CDR3 spans 16 residues. Trimming took 2 bases from V and 0 from J; bases not matched to a gene: 3. The V gene's germline CDR1 is LGHDT and CDR2 YNNKEL (reference sequence). Written as DNA, the CDR3 is TGTGCCAGCAGCCAACAGGGGGCTGGCTCTGGAAACACCATATATTTT. As protein: CASSQQGAGSGNTIYF.

V gene TRBV19 combines with J gene TRBJ2-2; possible D gene TRBD2, 5 bases. CDR3 length equals 13 residues. V dropped 11 bases and J dropped 1 base, with 11 bases sitting between them. Germline assignment: CDR1 LNHDA and CDR2 SQIVND (reference sequence). In DNA form, the CDR3 reads TGTGCCGGACGGGGTGAGAACACCGGGGAGCTGTTTTTT. Its protein is CAGRGENTGELFF.

This chain joins TRBV6-5 and TRBJ2-3, with TRBD1 matching 7 bases. This CDR3 is built from 14 residues. The germline V gene encodes CDR1 MNHEY and CDR2 SVGAGI. With 7 bases clipped from V and 6 bases from J, the junction kept 10 bases outside the gene matches. The CDR3 nucleotides are TGTGCCAGCACCGCCGGGACAGCAAAGGATACGCAGTATTTT. The encoded protein is CASTAGTAKDTQYF.

This clone has just a few counts. The chain combines TRBV12-3 or TRBV12-4 with TRBJ2-1; perhaps TRBD1 as D (5 bases). This CDR3 region has 13 residues. The V gene lost 7 bases and the J gene lost 7 bases, with 14 bases spanning the gap. The CDR3 here is CASTLWGGNEQFF. The CDR3 nucleotides are TGTGCCAGCACCCTATGGGGCGGAAATGAGCAGTTCTTC.

This chain links TRBV4-1 with TRBJ1-3; TRBD1 is a possible D gene (5 bases). Per germline, CDR1 MGHRA and CDR2 YSYEKL. This CDR3 has 18 amino acids. The V end was cut by 0 bases, the J end by 1 base, with 16 bases between. The CDR3 DNA follows: TGCGCCAGCAGCCAAGACCCGGGGGGTCCGGGATCTGGAAACACCATATATTTT. Translating gives CASSQDPGGPGSGNTIYF.

The chain combines TRBV6-5 with TRBJ2-1; 13 positions match TRBD2. The V gene end was trimmed by 6 bases and the J gene end by 8 bases; junction bases not matched to a gene: 7. The V gene's germline CDR1 is MNHEY and CDR2 SVGAGI. The CDR3 has 15 residues. The DNA of the CDR3 is TGTGCCAGCAGCCAACTAGCGGGGGGGCCCCATGAGCAGTTCTTC. Translated: CASSQLAGGPHEQFF.

The chain carries TRBV11-3 and TRBJ2-7; 10 nucleotides line up with TRBD1. The CDR3 totals 16 residues. J lost 1 base, V lost 1 base, and 4 bases had no gene match. Germline-derived CDR1 and CDR2 are SGHNT and YENEEA. The CDR3 reads CASSLAGTGVSYEQYF. The DNA for the CDR3 is TGTGCCAGCAGCTTAGCCGGGACAGGGGTTTCCTACGAGCAGTACTTC.

The chain joins TRBV5-4 to TRBJ1-2; D call uncertain. Trimming left V 0 bases short and J 4 bases short, with 13 bases between. Germline CDR1 SGHNT, CDR2 YYREEE (reference sequence). This CDR3 region has 15 residues. CDR3: CASSLARSDTYGYTF. In DNA form, the CDR3 reads TGTGCCAGCAGCTTGGCCAGGTCGGATACCTATGGCTACACCTTC.

The rearrangement links TRBV6-5 to TRBJ1-5; TRBD1 matches 9 bases. V shed 7 bases and J 2 bases; nucleotides not matched to a gene: 6. The germline gives CDR1 MNHEY, CDR2 SVGAGI. There are 15 residues in the CDR3. CDR3 residues: CASTATGGRNQPQHF. CDR3 bases: TGTGCCAGCACCGCGACAGGGGGGCGCAATCAGCCCCAGCATTTT.

V usage is TRBV18 and J usage is TRBJ2-3; D gene unclear. The CDR3 extends over 13 amino acids. Trimming pared 3 bases from V and 11 bases from J, leaving 15 bases between. Germline V CDR1 and CDR2: KGHSH, LQKENI. This CDR3 reads CASSPKETEQQYF. The CDR3 nucleotides read TGTGCCAGCTCACCGAAAGAAACGGAGCAGCAGTATTTT.

V usage is TRBV6-6 and J usage is TRBJ1-2; 7 nucleotides line up with TRBD1. CDR3 length: 13 residues. After removal of 5 bases from V and 4 bases from J, the junction contained 4 bases not matched to a gene. The germline CDR1 and CDR2 sequences are MNHNY and SVGAGI (reference sequence). This CDR3 reads CASSPDRTYGYTF. As DNA, the CDR3 is TGTGCCAGCAGTCCGGACAGGACCTATGGCTACACCTTC.

The rearrangement uses TRBV6-5 and TRBJ1-2; TRBD1 agrees at 10 bases. CDR1 and CDR2 from the germline V gene are MNHEY and SVGAGI. The junction had 9 bases not matched to a gene; V was cut back by 4 bases and J by 4 bases. This CDR3 is built from 16 residues. The CDR3 DNA follows: TGTGCCAGCAGTTCCTTGTCCCGGGACAGGGGCTATGGCTACACCTTC. Encoded protein: CASSSLSRDRGYGYTF.

Only one count was recorded for this clone. The J gene is TRBJ2-5, the V gene TRBV5-5; 8 nucleotides line up with TRBD2. This CDR3 has 14 amino acids. Looked up from germline, CDR1 is SGHKS and CDR2 is YYEKEE (reference sequence). With 9 bases clipped from V and 1 base from J, the junction kept 8 bases outside the gene matches. CDR3 DNA sequence: TGTGCCACCCGGGGGGGCGGATCCCAAGAGACCCAGTACTTC. Amino acid sequence: CATRGGGSQETQYF.

The CDR3 sequence is CASSPGHSGSYEQYF. The CDR3 nucleotides read TGTGCCAGTAGTCCGGGCCACAGCGGCTCCTACGAGCAGTACTTC. This chain uses TRBV19 with TRBJ2-7, with D possibly matching TRBD2 (5 bases). Germline-derived CDR1 and CDR2 are LNHDA and SQIVND (reference sequence). This CDR3 has 15 amino acids. V lost 5 bases, J lost 0 bases, and 14 bases lay in between.